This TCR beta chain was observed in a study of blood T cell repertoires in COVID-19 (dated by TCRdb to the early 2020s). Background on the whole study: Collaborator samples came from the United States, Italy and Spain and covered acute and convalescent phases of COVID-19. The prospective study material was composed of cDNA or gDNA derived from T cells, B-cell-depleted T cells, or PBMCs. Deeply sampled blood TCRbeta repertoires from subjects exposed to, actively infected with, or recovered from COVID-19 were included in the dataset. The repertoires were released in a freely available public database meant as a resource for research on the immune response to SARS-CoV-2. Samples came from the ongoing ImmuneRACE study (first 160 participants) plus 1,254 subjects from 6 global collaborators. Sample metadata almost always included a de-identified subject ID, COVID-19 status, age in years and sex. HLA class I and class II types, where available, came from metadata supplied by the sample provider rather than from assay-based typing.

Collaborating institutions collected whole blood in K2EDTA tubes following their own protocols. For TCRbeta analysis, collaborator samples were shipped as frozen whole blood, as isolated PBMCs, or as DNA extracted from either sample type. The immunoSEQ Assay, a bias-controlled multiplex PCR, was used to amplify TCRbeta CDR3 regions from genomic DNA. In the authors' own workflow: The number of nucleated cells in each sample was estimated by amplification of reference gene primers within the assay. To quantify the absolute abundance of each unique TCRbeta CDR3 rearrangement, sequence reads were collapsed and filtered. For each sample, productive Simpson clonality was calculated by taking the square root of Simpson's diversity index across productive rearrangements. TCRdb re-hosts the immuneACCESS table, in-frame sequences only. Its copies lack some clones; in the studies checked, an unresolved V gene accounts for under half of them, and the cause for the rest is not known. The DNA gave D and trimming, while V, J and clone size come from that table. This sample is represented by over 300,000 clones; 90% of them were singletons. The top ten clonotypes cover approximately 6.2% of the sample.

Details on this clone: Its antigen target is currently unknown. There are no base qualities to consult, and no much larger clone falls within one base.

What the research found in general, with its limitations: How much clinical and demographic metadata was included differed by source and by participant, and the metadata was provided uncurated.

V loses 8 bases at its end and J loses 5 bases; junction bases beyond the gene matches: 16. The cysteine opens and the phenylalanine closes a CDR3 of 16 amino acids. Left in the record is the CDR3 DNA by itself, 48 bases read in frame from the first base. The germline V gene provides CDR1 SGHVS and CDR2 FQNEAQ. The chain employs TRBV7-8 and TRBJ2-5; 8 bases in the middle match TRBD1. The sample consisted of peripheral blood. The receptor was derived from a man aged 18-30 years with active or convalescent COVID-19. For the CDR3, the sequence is CASQSRGTGPRETQYF. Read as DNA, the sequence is TGTGCCAGCCAAAGCAGGGGGACAGGACCGCGGGAGACCCAGTACTTC.